These 26 T cell receptor beta chains were all obtained from the same sample, sequenced in a study of T cell changes during pregnancy in multiple sclerosis. Assay: immunoSEQ multiplex PCR; the TCRdb copy retains only in-frame clones and omits some. In the table there are 72,000 or so clones, roughly 93% of which are singletons. Sequences were derived from peripheral blood, sampled in the second trimester of pregnancy. These receptors all stem from a female donor with multiple sclerosis, enrolled in a pregnancy study.

V usage is TRBV18 and J usage is TRBJ1-5, with 10 nucleotides matching TRBD1. CDR1 is KGHSH, CDR2 LQKENI, per germline. The ends lost 3 bases at V and 6 bases at J; junction bases unmatched: 5. The CDR3 totals 15 residues. The CDR3 spells CASSPPGQGIQPQHF. The CDR3, as DNA: TGTGCCAGCTCACCCCCGGGACAGGGGATTCAGCCCCAGCATTTT.

This sequence joins TRBV5-1 and TRBJ2-7, with D possibly matching TRBD1 (5 bases). Germline loops: CDR1 SGHRS, CDR2 YFSETQ. The CDR3 extends over 14 amino acids. The V end was cut by 2 bases, the J end by 6 bases, with 15 bases between. The DNA for the CDR3 is TGCGCCAGCAGCTTAACAGGTAGATCCCTCGAGCAGTACTTC. This encodes CASSLTGRSLEQYF. The complete variable domain, with remaining parts taken from reference TRBV5-1 and TRBJ2-7, reads KAGVTQTPRYLIKTRGQQVTLSCSPISGHRSVSWYQQTPGQGLQFLFEYFSETQRNKGNFPGRFSGRQFSNSRSEMNVSTLELGDSALYLCASSLTGRSLEQYFGPGTRLTVT.

The count of this clone is one. This chain links TRBV29-1 with TRBJ2-2; 9 nucleotides match TRBD2. CDR3 length equals 16 residues. Germline trimming cut 5 bases from V and 0 bases from J; bases unmatched to any gene: 7. Germline V CDR1 and CDR2: SQVTM, ANQGSEA. The CDR3 nucleotides read TGCAGCGTTTTAAGTAGCGGGGGAACGAACACCGGGGAGCTGTTTTTT. Amino acid sequence: CSVLSSGGTNTGELFF.

This chain uses TRBV12-5 with TRBJ1-2, with D unresolved. Germline V CDR1 and CDR2: LGHNT, FRNRAP. CDR3 length equals 13 residues. V gave up 5 bases and J gave up 6 bases, with 13 bases separating them. CDR3 amino acids: CASGGSSLNGYTF. The CDR3 nucleotides are TGTGCTAGTGGTGGTAGTAGTTTAAATGGCTACACCTTC.

The V and J genes are TRBV5-1 and TRBJ1-6; the match to TRBD1 covers 7 bases. CDR1 SGHRS and CDR2 YFSETQ come from the germline V gene. V lost 4 bases and J lost 5; bases outside the gene matches: 9. The CDR3 consists of 16 residues. DNA of the CDR3: TGCGCCAGCAGCCCCCCAGGACAGGTGGATAATTCACCCCTCCACTTT. This translates into CASSPPGQVDNSPLHF.

The V and J genes are TRBV13 and TRBJ1-2; D ambiguous. The CDR3 runs 12 residues. Looked up from germline, CDR1 is PRHDT and CDR2 is FYEKMQ (reference sequence). V gave up 5 bases and J gave up 8 bases, with 12 bases separating them. CDR3 residues: CASSPYKTGYTF. DNA for the CDR3: TGTGCCAGCAGCCCCTACAAGACAGGCTACACCTTC. Together with reference TRBV13 and TRBJ1-2, the CDR3 gives the full variable domain: AAGVIQSPRHLIKEKRETATLKCYPIPRHDTVYWYQQGPGQDPQFLISFYEKMQSDKGSIPDRFSAQQFSDYHSELNMSSLELGDSALYFCASSPYKTGYTFGSGTRLTVV.

This chain uses TRBV6-5 with TRBJ2-3; D is perhaps TRBD1 (6 bases). The CDR3 covers 14 residues. The ends were cut back, 7 bases at V and 3 bases at J, with 14 bases in the middle. Germline CDR1 and CDR2: MNHEY and SVGAGI. CDR3 residues: CASNRGDNTDTQYF. CDR3 DNA sequence: TGTGCCAGCAACCGTGGGGACAATACAGATACGCAGTATTTT.

The chain links TRBV7-6 to TRBJ1-2; D remains unclear. Looked up from germline, CDR1 is SGHVS and CDR2 is FNYEAQ. V was clipped by 1 base and J by 2 bases, with 5 bases between them. The CDR3 loop spans 13 amino acids. The CDR3 region is CASSLDSNYGYTF. In DNA, the CDR3 is TGTGCCAGCAGCTTAGACAGCAACTATGGCTACACCTTC. The variable domain in full, completed from reference TRBV7-6 and TRBJ1-2, reads GAGVSQSPRYKVTKRGQDVALRCDPISGHVSLYWYRQALGQGPEFLTYFNYEAQQDKSGLPNDRFSAERPEGSISTLTIQRTEQRDSAMYRCASSLDSNYGYTFGSGTRLTVV.

This chain links TRBV19 with TRBJ2-5; D possibly corresponds to TRBD2 (6 bases). Trimming stripped 9 bases from V and 2 bases from J, with 22 bases between. CDR1 is LNHDA, CDR2 SQIVND, per germline (reference sequence). The CDR3 covers 16 residues. The CDR3 DNA sequence: TGTGCCAGCACGACCACCGCGGGGACGTTGCAAGAGACCCAGTACTTC. It translates to CASTTTAGTLQETQYF.

This clone was found once. The chain uses TRBV19 and TRBJ2-5, with TRBD2 identical over 8 bases. Germline V gives CDR1 LNHDA, CDR2 SQIVND (reference sequence). There are 17 residues in the CDR3. J gave up 2 bases and V 1 base, and 9 bases lay outside the gene matches. CDR3 coding DNA: TGTGCCAGTAGTATAGGGGCCAGCGGGGGAACACAAGAGACCCAGTACTTC. It codes for CASSIGASGGTQETQYF.

This sequence joins TRBV27 and TRBJ2-6, with unresolved D. Trimming left V 0 bases short and J 0 bases short, with 6 bases between. Germline loops: CDR1 MNHEY, CDR2 SMNVEV (reference sequence). The length of the CDR3 is 16 residues. This CDR3 reads CASSLSENSGANVLTF. CDR3 DNA sequence: TGTGCCAGCAGTTTATCAGAGAACTCTGGGGCCAACGTCCTGACTTTC.

The CDR3 region has the DNA TGCAGCGTTGCCAGGCGTCTCACCGGGGAGCTGTTTTTT. Translated: CSVARRLTGELFF. The J gene is TRBJ2-2, the V gene TRBV29-1; no firm D call. CDR3 length: 13 amino acids. The germline V and J ends were trimmed by 4 bases and 4 bases, with 10 bases remaining between them. Germline CDR1 and CDR2: SQVTM and ANQGSEA.

The chain recombines TRBV5-6 with TRBJ1-2; 10 nucleotides agree with TRBD1. The CDR3 extends over 15 amino acids. Germline V gene sequence: CDR1 SGHDT, CDR2 YYEEEE. After removal of 3 bases from V and 4 bases from J, the junction contained 6 bases not matched to a gene. The CDR3 DNA sequence: TGTGCCAGCAGCTCCCCGGGACAGGGGATCTATGGCTACACCTTC. Protein product: CASSSPGQGIYGYTF.

This clone turned up a few times. The V call is TRBV30, the J call TRBJ1-1, with TRBD1 as a possible D gene (5 bases). Germline CDR1 is GTSNPN and CDR2 is SVGIG (reference sequence). V gave up 5 bases and J gave up 0 bases, with 10 bases separating them. The CDR3 covers 13 residues. This chain's CDR3 is CAWCAGMNTEAFF. The CDR3 DNA reads TGTGCCTGGTGTGCAGGGATGAACACTGAAGCTTTCTTT.

V and J are TRBV15 and TRBJ2-1, with D unclear. CDR1 and CDR2 from the germline V gene are LNHNV and YYDKDF (reference sequence). This CDR3 has 14 amino acids. V was shortened by 0 bases and J by 3 bases, with 6 bases between the two germline ends. CDR3 amino acids: CATSRDRGYNEQFF. CDR3 in DNA: TGTGCCACCAGCAGAGATCGCGGCTACAATGAGCAGTTCTTC.

The V gene is TRBV6-5, the J gene TRBJ2-2; the D is unclear. The germline gives CDR1 MNHEY, CDR2 SVGAGI. V lost 0 bases, J lost 3 bases, and 5 bases lay in between. CDR3 length: 14 amino acids. CDR3 nucleotides: TGTGCCAGCAGTTACTCGAGATACACCGGGGAGCTGTTTTTT. It specifies CASSYSRYTGELFF.

The chain recombines TRBV9 with TRBJ2-7, with 8 bases lining up with TRBD1. The CDR3 is 14 residues long. Germline V gene sequence: CDR1 SGDLS, CDR2 YYNGEE. V trimming: 0 bases; J trimming: 4 bases; junction bases outside the gene matches: 3. Here the CDR3 DNA reads TGTGCCAGCAGCGTAGAAGGGACAGGTTACGAGCAGTACTTC. It translates to CASSVEGTGYEQYF.

The chain recombines TRBV6-5 with TRBJ2-7; 12 nucleotides align to TRBD2. The CDR3 sequence is 15 residues long. Germline V lookup: CDR1 MNHEY, CDR2 SVGAGI. With V trimmed by 7 bases and J by 1 base, 5 bases remained unmatched. The CDR3 region is CASTQTSGGSYEQYF. The DNA for the CDR3 is TGTGCCAGCACCCAGACTAGCGGGGGTTCCTACGAGCAGTACTTC.

The chain employs TRBV6-1 and TRBJ1-5, with 8 positions matching TRBD1. The V gene's germline CDR1 is MNHNS and CDR2 SASEGT. The V and J ends lost 3 bases and 6 bases, in that order; junction bases with no gene match: 13. The CDR3 is made up of 17 amino acids. The CDR3 sequence: CASSDFFRQGAGQPQHF. CDR3 nucleotide sequence: TGTGCCAGCAGTGATTTTTTCAGGCAGGGGGCCGGTCAGCCCCAGCATTTT.

The genes are TRBV7-6 and TRBJ2-7, with D unclear. V was clipped by 2 bases and J by 0 bases, with 17 bases between them. The germline CDR1 and CDR2 sequences are SGHVS and FNYEAQ. The CDR3 totals 17 residues. The CDR3 loop is CASSLFPPLESSYEQYF. The CDR3 region has the DNA TGTGCCAGCAGCTTATTCCCCCCCCTGGAGAGCTCCTACGAGCAGTACTTC.

The rearrangement joins TRBV7-6 to TRBJ2-1; tentative D call: TRBD2 (5 bases). The CDR3 has 13 amino acids. The V and J ends lost 1 base and 9 bases respectively, with 10 bases between them. Germline V gives CDR1 SGHVS, CDR2 FNYEAQ. CDR3 sequence (DNA): TGTGCCAGCAGCTTAGGGGGTGAGGGTGAGCAGTTCTTC. Amino acid sequence: CASSLGGEGEQFF.

The chain couples TRBV7-9 to TRBJ1-4, with no clear D. Between the trimmed V and J ends, which lost 8 bases and 8 bases, there was a span of 18 bases. CDR3 size: 14 residues. Germline V CDR1 and CDR2: SEHNR, FQNEAQ (reference sequence). The CDR3 here is CASSQTSGHEKLFF. In DNA form, the CDR3 reads TGTGCCAGCTCCCAGACTAGCGGGCACGAAAAACTGTTTTTT. Complete variable domain (other parts from reference TRBV7-9 and TRBJ1-4): DTGVSQNPRHKITKRGQNVTFRCDPISEHNRLYWYRQTLGQGPEFLTYFQNEAQLEKSRLLSDRFSAERPKGSFSTLEIQRTEQGDSAMYLCASSQTSGHEKLFFGSGTQLSVL.

V is TRBV15 and J is TRBJ1-4, with 7 positions matching TRBD1. Trimming at V came to 2 bases and at J to 3 bases, leaving 0 bases not matched to a gene. This CDR3 is built from 14 residues. CDR1 LNHNV and CDR2 YYDKDF come from the germline V gene (reference sequence). CDR3 coding DNA: TGTGCCACCAGCAGACAGGGGGCTAATGAAAAACTGTTTTTT. It translates to CATSRQGANEKLFF.

The J gene is TRBJ1-3, the V gene TRBV6-6; a weak D match, TRBD1 (5 bases). The germline gives CDR1 MNHNY, CDR2 SVGAGI (reference sequence). This CDR3 region has 10 residues. V gave up 7 bases and J gave up 8 bases, with 6 bases separating them. Here the CDR3 reads CASKGDTIYF. Here the CDR3 DNA reads TGTGCCAGCAAAGGGGACACCATATATTTT.

The CDR3 is CASSLGRASSYEQYF. The DNA for the CDR3 is TGTGCCAGCAGCTTAGGCCGAGCGAGCTCCTACGAGCAGTACTTC. The gene calls are TRBV7-6 and TRBJ2-7; D gene ambiguous. With 1 base removed from V and 0 bases from J, the gap between germline ends came to 10 bases. Germline V lookup: CDR1 SGHVS, CDR2 FNYEAQ. The CDR3 is made up of 15 amino acids.

The V and J genes are TRBV27 and TRBJ2-7; 7 nucleotides match TRBD2. The junction had 8 bases not matched to a gene; V was cut back by 5 bases and J by 7 bases. The CDR3 spans 13 residues. Germline loops: CDR1 MNHEY, CDR2 SMNVEV (reference sequence). CDR3 loop: CASSLSPAGEQYF. CDR3 DNA: TGTGCCAGCAGTCTAAGTCCAGCGGGGGAGCAGTACTTC.